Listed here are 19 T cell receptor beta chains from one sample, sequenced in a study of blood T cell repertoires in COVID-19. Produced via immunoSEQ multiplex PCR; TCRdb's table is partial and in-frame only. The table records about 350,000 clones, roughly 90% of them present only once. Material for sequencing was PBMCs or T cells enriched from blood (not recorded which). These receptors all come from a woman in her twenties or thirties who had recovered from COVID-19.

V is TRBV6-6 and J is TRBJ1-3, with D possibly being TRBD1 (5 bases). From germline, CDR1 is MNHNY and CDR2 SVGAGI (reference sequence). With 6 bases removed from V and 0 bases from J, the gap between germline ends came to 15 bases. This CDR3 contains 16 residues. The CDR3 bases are TGTGCCAGCAGAAACCGGGGGGGGACCTCTGGAAACACCATATATTTT. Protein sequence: CASRNRGGTSGNTIYF.

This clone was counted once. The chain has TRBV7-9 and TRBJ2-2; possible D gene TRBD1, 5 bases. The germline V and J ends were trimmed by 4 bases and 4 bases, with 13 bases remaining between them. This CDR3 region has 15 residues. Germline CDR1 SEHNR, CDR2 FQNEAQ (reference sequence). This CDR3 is CASSSGTGPTGELFF. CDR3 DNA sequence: TGTGCCAGCAGCTCCGGCACAGGTCCCACCGGGGAGCTGTTTTTT.

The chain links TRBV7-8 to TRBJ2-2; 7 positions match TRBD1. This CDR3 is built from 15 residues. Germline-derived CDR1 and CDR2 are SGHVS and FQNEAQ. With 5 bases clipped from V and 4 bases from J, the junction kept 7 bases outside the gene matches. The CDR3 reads CASSPRQGSTGELFF. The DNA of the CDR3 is TGTGCCAGCAGCCCGCGACAGGGATCCACCGGGGAGCTGTTTTTT.

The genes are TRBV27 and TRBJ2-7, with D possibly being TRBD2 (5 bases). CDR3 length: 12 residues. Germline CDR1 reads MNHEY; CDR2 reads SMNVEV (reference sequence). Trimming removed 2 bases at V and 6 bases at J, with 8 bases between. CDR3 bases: TGTGCCAGCAGTTTAGCTGCGGGCGAGCAGTACTTC. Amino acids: CASSLAAGEQYF.

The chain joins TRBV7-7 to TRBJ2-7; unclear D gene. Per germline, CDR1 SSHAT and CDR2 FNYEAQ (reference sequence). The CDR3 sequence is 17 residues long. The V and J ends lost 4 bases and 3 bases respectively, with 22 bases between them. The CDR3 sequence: CASSSSRAGVFLYEQYF. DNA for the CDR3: TGTGCCAGCAGCTCAAGTCGCGCCGGTGTTTTTCTCTACGAGCAGTACTTC.

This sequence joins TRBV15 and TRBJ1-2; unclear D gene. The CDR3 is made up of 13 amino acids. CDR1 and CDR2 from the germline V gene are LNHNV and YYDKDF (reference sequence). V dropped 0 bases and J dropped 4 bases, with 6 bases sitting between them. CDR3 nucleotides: TGTGCCACCAGCAGAGAGGGCTCCTATGGCTACACCTTC. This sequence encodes CATSREGSYGYTF.

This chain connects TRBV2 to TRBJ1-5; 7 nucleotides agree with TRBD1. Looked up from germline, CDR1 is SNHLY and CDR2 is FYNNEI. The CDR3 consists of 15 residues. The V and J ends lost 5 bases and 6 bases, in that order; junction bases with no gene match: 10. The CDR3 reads CASSPQGLTGQPQHF. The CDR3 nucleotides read TGTGCCAGCAGTCCACAGGGGTTAACGGGTCAGCCCCAGCATTTT.

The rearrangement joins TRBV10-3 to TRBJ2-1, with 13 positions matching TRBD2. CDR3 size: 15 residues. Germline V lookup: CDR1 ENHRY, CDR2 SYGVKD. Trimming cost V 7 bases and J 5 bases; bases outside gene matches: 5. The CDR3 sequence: CAIKPGTSGDNEQFF. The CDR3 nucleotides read TGTGCCATCAAGCCCGGGACTAGCGGGGACAATGAGCAGTTCTTC.

The chain's CDR3 is CASSPLAGRPYNEQYF. The CDR3 bases are TGTGCCAGCAGCCCCCTAGCCGGAAGGCCCTACAACGAGCAGTACTTC. The V and J genes are TRBV7-6 and TRBJ2-7; D is perhaps TRBD2 (5 bases). V dropped 5 bases and J dropped 5 bases, with 22 bases sitting between them. Germline CDR1 reads SGHVS; CDR2 reads FNYEAQ. The CDR3 is 16 amino acids. The full variable domain, with the rest looked up from reference TRBV7-6 and TRBJ2-7, is GAGVSQSPRYKVTKRGQDVALRCDPISGHVSLYWYRQALGQGPEFLTYFNYEAQQDKSGLPNDRFSAERPEGSISTLTIQRTEQRDSAMYRCASSPLAGRPYNEQYFGPGTRLTVT.

The CDR3: CASSPPGQGGQNTEAFF. The CDR3 DNA sequence: TGTGCCAGCAGCCCACCGGGACAGGGGGGTCAGAACACTGAAGCTTTCTTT. The chain recombines TRBV5-4 with TRBJ1-1; 11 bases match TRBD1. The V segment lost 4 bases and the J segment 1 base; nucleotides outside the gene matches: 9. CDR1 SGHNT and CDR2 YYREEE come from the germline V gene (reference sequence). There are 17 residues in the CDR3. Variable domain in full (rest from reference TRBV5-4 and TRBJ1-1): ETGVTQSPTHLIKTRGQQVTLRCSSQSGHNTVSWYQQALGQGPQFIFQYYREEENGRGNFPPRFSGLQFPNYSSELNVNALELDDSALYLCASSPPGQGGQNTEAFFGQGTRLTVV.

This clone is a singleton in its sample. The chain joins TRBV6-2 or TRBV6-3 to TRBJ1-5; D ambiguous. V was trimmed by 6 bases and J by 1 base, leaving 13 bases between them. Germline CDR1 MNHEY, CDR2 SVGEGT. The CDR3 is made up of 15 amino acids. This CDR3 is CASSNLLKSNQPQHF. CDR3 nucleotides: TGTGCCAGCAGCAACCTATTGAAGAGCAATCAGCCCCAGCATTTT.

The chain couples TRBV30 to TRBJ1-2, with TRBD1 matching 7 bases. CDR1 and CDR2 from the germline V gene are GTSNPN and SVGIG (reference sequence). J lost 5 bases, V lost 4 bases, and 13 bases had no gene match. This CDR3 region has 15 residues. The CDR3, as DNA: TGTGCCTGGATCCAAAGGCAGGGGGTGCGGTATGGCTACACCTTC. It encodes CAWIQRQGVRYGYTF.

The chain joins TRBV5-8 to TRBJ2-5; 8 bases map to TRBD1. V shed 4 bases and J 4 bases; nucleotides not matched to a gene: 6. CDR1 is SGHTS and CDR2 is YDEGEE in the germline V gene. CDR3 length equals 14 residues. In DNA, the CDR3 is TGTGCCAGCAGCATCAGACAGGGGAGAGAGACCCAGTACTTC. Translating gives CASSIRQGRETQYF.

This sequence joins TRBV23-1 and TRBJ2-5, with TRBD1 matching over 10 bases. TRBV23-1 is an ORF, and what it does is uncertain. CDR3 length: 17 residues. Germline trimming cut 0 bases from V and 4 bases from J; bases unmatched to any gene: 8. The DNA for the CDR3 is TGCGCCAGCAGTCAATCGGGATCGGGACAGGGGTCAGAGACCCAGTACTTC. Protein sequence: CASSQSGSGQGSETQYF.

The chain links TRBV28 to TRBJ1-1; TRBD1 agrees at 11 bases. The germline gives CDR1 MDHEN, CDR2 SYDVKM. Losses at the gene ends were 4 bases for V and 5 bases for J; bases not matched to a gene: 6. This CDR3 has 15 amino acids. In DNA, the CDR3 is TGTGCCAGCAGTTCCCCGGACAGGGGGCCGACTGAAGCTTTCTTT. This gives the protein CASSSPDRGPTEAFF.

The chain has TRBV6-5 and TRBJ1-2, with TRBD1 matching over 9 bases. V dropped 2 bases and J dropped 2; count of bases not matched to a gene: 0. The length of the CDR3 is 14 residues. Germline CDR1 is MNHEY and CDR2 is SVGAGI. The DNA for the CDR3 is TGTGCCAGCAGTTACGACAGGGGGAACTATGGCTACACCTTC. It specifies CASSYDRGNYGYTF.

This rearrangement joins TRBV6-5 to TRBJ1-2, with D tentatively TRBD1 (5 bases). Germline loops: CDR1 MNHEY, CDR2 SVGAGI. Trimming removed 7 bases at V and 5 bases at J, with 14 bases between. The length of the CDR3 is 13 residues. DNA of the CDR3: TGTGCCAGCACGTATATAGGGGAATATGGCTACACCTTC. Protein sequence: CASTYIGEYGYTF.

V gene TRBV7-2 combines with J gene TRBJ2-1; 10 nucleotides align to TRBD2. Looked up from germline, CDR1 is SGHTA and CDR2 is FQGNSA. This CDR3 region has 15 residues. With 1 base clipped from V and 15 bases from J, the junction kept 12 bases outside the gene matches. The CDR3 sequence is CASSLEGSGGPEGFF. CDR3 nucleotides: TGTGCCAGCAGCTTAGAAGGTAGCGGGGGGCCCGAGGGGTTCTTC.

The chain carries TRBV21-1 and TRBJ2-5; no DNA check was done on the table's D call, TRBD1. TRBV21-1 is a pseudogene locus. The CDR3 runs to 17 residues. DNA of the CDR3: TGTGCCAGCAGCAAGGGGCCTCAAGGGACAGGGGTTGCGACCCAGTACTTC. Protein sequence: CASSKGPQGTGVATQYF.